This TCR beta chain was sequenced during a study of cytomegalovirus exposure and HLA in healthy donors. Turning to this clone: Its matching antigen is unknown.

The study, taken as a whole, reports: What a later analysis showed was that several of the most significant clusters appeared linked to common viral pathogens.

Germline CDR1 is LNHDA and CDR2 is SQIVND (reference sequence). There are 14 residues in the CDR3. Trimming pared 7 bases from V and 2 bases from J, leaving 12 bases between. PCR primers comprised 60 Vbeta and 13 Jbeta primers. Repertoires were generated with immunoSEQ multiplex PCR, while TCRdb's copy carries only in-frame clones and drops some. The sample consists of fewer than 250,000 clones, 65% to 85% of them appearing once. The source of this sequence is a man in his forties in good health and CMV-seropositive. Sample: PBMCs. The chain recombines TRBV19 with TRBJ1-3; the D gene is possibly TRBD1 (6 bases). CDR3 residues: CASKPNRAGNTIYF. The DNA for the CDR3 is TGTGCCAGTAAACCAAACAGGGCTGGAAACACCATATATTTT. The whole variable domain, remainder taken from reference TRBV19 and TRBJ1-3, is DGGITQSPKYLFRKEGQNVTLSCEQNLNHDAMYWYRQDPGQGLRLIYYSQIVNDFQKGDIAEGYSVSREKKESFPLTVTSAQKNPTAFYLCASKPNRAGNTIYFGEGSWLTVV.